By share, the clone carrying this T cell receptor (beta chain) counts as medium-sized. Antigen: not known. Germline V gene data show CDR1 as SQVTM and CDR2 as ANQGSEA. CDR3 length: 15 amino acids. V lost 4 bases to trimming and J lost 6 bases; unmatched junction nucleotides: 7. The record originates from a study of beta chain features in type 1 diabetes. Notes on the study in general: TCRB CDR3s from Type 1 diabetes patients were moderately but significantly shorter in all four CD4+ subsets. PCR might favor shorter templates, equally in patients and controls.

The entirety of the isolated RNA underwent reverse transcription, so expressed TCRB transcripts were sequenced. The data were produced by immunoSEQ multiplex PCR, yet TCRdb's version contains in-frame clones alone and is incomplete. The sample contains some 180,000 clones, about 13% of which appear only once. The chain carries TRBV29-1 and TRBJ2-1; the match to TRBD2 covers 12 bases. The sequenced sample consisted of central memory CD4+ T cells from blood. The receptor was isolated from a young woman in good health. The CDR3 nucleotides are TGCAGCGTTGCCGGCACTAGCGGGGGGACCAATGAGCAGTTCTTC. This encodes CSVAGTSGGTNEQFF.